Below, one T cell receptor (beta chain) is given with its context. This sample was taken from a study of Ad26.COV2.S vaccination and SARS-CoV-2 variants. Overall study context: The authors gave Ad26.COV2.S intramuscularly, either once or twice 56 days apart.

The table came from immunoSEQ multiplex PCR; TCRdb's copy has only in-frame clones and leaves some out. The data contain approximately 300,000 clones, around 84% of them singletons. Treatment defined: roughly 19 received Ad26.COV2.S at low or high dose, single or two shots; five or six received placebo; per-sample allocation not given. Each sample was drawn 63 days after the first injection (of vaccine or placebo). V was pared by 4 bases and J by 0 bases, with 10 bases between. There are 13 residues in the CDR3. The germline V gene encodes CDR1 GTSNPN and CDR2 SVGIG (reference sequence). The specimen comprised peripheral blood, sampled in a trial of Ad26.COV2.S vaccine versus placebo. V and J are TRBV30 and TRBJ2-7; possibly TRBD1 for D (6 bases). The sequence came from a person aged 18 to 65 who received the Ad26.COV2.S COVID-19 vaccine or a placebo. CDR3 amino acids: CAWTTGSSYEQYF. CDR3 nucleotides: TGTGCCTGGACAACAGGGAGCTCCTACGAGCAGTACTTC.